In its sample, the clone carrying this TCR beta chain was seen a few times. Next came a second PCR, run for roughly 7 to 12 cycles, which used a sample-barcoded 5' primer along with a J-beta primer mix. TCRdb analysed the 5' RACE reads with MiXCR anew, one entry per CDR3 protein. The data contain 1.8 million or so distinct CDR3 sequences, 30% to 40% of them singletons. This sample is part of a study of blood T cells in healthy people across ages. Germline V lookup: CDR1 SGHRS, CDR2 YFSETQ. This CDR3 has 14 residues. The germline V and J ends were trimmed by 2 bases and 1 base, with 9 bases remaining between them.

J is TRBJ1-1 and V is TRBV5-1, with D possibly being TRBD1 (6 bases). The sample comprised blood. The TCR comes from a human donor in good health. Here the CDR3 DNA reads TGCGCCAGCAGCTTCAGGGGTGCGAACACTGAAGCTTTCTTT. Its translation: CASSFRGANTEAFF. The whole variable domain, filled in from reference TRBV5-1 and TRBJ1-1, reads KAGVTQTPRYLIKTRGQQVTLSCSPISGHRSVSWYQQTPGQGLQFLFEYFSETQRNKGNFPGRFSGRQFSNSRSEMNVSTLELGDSALYLCASSFRGANTEAFFGQGTRLTVV.